Below, one T cell receptor beta chain is given with its context. These data originate in a study of blood T cell repertoires in COVID-19. In the study overall: The United States, Italy and Spain provided the acute and convalescent COVID-19 samples. The analysed material was cDNA or gDNA that came from T cells, B-cell-depleted T cells, or PBMCs.

TCRdb keeps only in-frame clones here, not all; method: immunoSEQ multiplex PCR. In the table there are approximately 190,000 clones, about four fifths of which are singletons. This CDR3 has 15 amino acids. Unmatched junction bases numbered 7, after V lost 4 bases and J lost 3 bases. The germline V gene has CDR1 MDHEN and CDR2 SYDVKM. The sequencing input was peripheral blood. The rearrangement uses TRBV28 and TRBJ2-7; the match to TRBD1 covers 9 bases. The source is a woman in her seventies with active or convalescent COVID-19. CDR3 nucleotides: TGTGCCAGCAGTTCTTATGGGACAGGGTACTACGAGCAGTACTTC. Translating it yields CASSSYGTGYYEQYF.